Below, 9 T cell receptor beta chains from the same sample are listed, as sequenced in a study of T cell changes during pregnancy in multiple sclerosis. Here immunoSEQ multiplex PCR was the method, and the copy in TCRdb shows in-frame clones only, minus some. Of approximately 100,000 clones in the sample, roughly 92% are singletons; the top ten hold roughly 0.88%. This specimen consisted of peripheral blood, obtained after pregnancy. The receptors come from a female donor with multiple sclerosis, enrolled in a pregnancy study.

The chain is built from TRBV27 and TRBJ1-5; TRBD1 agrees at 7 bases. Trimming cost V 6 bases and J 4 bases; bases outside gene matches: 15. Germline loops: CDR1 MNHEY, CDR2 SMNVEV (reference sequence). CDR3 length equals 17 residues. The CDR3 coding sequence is TGTGCCAGCAGCAGGGGGGCCGGTGTCCCCCGAAATCAGCCCCAGCATTTT. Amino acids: CASSRGAGVPRNQPQHF.

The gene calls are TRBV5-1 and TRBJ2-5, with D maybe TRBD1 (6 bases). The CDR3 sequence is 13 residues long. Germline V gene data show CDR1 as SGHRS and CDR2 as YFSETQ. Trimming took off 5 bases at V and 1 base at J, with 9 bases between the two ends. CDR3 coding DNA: TGCGCCAGCAGGCCGACAGGCCAAGAGACCCAGTACTTC. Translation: CASRPTGQETQYF.

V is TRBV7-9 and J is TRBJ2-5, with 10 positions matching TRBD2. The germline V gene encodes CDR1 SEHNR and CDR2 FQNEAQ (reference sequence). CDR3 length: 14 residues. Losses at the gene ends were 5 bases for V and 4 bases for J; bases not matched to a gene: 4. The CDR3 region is CASSILAGVETQYF. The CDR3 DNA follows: TGTGCCAGCAGCATTCTAGCGGGAGTAGAGACCCAGTACTTC.

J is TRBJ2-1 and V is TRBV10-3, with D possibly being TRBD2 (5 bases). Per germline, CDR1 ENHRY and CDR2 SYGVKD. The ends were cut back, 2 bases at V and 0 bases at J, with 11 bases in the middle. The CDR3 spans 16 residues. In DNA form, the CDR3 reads TGTGCCATCAGTGAGGGAGGAAAGAGCTCCTACAATGAGCAGTTCTTC. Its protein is CAISEGGKSSYNEQFF.

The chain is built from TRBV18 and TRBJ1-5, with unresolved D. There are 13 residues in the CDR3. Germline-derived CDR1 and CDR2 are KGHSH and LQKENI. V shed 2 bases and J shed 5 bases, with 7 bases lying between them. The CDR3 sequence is CASSPMSDQPQHF. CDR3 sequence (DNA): TGTGCCAGCTCACCAATGAGCGATCAGCCCCAGCATTTT. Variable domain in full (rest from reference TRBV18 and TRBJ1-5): NAGVMQNPRHLVRRRGQEARLRCSPMKGHSHVYWYRQLPEEGLKFMVYLQKENIIDESGMPKERFSAEFPKEGPSILRIQQVVRGDSAAYFCASSPMSDQPQHFGDGTRLSIL.

The CDR3 bases are TGTGCCAGTAGTATCACCGGGACAGGGGGGACTGAAGCTTTCTTT. Translating it yields CASSITGTGGTEAFF. The chain carries TRBV19 and TRBJ1-1; 11 nucleotides line up with TRBD1. The ends lost 3 bases at V and 5 bases at J; junction bases unmatched: 5. The CDR3 is 15 residues long. Germline CDR1 and CDR2: LNHDA and SQIVND (reference sequence).

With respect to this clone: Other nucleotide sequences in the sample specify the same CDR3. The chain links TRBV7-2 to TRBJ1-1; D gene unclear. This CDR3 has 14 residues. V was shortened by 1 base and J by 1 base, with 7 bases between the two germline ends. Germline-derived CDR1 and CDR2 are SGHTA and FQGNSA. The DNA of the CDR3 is TGTGCCAGCAGCTTAGGACATACGAACACTGAAGCTTTCTTT. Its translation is CASSLGHTNTEAFF.

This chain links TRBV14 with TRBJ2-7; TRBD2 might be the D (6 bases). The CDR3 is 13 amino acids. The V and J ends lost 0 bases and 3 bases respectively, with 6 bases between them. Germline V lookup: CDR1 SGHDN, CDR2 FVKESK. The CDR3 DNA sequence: TGTGCCAGCAGCCAAGAGGGGGGCTACGAGCAGTACTTC. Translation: CASSQEGGYEQYF.

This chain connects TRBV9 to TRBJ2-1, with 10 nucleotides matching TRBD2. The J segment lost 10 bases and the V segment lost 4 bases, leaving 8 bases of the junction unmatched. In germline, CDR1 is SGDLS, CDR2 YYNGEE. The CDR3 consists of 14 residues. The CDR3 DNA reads TGTGCCAGCAGCTATAGCGGGAGGAAGGAGGAGCAGTTCTTC. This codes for CASSYSGRKEEQFF. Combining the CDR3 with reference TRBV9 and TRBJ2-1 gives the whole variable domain DSGVTQTPKHLITATGQRVTLRCSPRSGDLSVYWYQQSLDQGLQFLIQYYNGEERAKGNILERFSAQQFPDLHSELNLSSLELGDSALYFCASSYSGRKEEQFFGPGTRLTVL.